The entry that follows covers one T cell receptor beta chain sequence. Assay: immunoSEQ multiplex PCR; the TCRdb copy retains only in-frame clones and omits some. There are under 200,000 clones in the sample; roughly 80% occur only once, and around 6% lies in the top ten. These data come from a study of blood T cell repertoires in COVID-19. About the study: Both acute and convalescent COVID-19 samples were obtained from the United States, Italy and Spain. T cells, B-cell-depleted T cells, or PBMCs supplied cDNA or gDNA.

The CDR3 loop spans 16 amino acids. Germline CDR1 SGHNT, CDR2 YYREEE (reference sequence). Deletions cut 4 bases from V and 5 bases from J, with 21 bases between. The TCR was taken from a middle-aged woman with COVID-19, enrolled during active disease. The sequencing input was peripheral blood. This rearrangement joins TRBV5-4 to TRBJ1-1; D may be TRBD1 (6 bases). In DNA form, the CDR3 reads TGTGCCAGCAGCAATTGGGGGCATGGCTCGGCAACTGAAGCTTTCTTT. Protein: CASSNWGHGSATEAFF.